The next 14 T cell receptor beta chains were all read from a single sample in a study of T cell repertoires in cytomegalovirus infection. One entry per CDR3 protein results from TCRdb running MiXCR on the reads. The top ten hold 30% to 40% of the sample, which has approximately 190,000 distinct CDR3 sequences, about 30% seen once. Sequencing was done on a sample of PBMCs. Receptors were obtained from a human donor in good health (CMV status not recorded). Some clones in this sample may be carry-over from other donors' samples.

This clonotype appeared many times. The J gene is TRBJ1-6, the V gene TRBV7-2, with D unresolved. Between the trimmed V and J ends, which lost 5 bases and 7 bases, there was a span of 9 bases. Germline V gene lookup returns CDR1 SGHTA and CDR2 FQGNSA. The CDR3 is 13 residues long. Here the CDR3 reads CASSRNWNSPLHF. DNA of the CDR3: TGTGCCAGCAGCCGGAACTGGAATTCACCCCTCCACTTT.

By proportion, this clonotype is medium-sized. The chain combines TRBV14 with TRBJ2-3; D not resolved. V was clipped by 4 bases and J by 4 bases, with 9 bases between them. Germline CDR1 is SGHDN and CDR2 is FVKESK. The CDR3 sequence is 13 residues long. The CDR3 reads CASSRGPPDTQYF. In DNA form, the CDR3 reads TGTGCCAGCAGCCGAGGCCCTCCAGATACGCAGTATTTT.

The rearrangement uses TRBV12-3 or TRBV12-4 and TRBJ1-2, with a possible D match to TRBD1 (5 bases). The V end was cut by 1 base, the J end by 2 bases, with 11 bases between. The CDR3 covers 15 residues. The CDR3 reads CASSLGGALNYGYTF. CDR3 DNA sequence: TGTGCCAGCAGTTTAGGCGGGGCGTTAAACTATGGCTACACCTTC.

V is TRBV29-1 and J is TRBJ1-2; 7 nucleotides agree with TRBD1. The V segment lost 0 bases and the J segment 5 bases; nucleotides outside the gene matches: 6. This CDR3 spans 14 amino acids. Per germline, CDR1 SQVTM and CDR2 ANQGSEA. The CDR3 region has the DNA TGCAGCGTTGAAGATCCAGGGGGGAGGTATGGCTACACCTTC. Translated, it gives CSVEDPGGRYGYTF.

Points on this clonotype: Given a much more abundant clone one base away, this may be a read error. CDR3 bases: TGTGCCAGCAGTTTAGGGGGCGACGGCTATGGCTACACCTTC. Protein sequence: CASSLGGDGYGYTF. The chain has TRBV7-2 and TRBJ1-2; 7 bases match TRBD1. Germline assignment: CDR1 SGHTA and CDR2 FQGNSA. This CDR3 contains 14 residues.

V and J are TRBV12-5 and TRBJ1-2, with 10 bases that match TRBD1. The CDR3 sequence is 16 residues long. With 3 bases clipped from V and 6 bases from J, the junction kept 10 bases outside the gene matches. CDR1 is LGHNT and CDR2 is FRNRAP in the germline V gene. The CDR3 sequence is CASGFSTGQGGNGYTF. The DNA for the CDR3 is TGTGCTAGTGGTTTCAGCACCGGACAGGGGGGAAATGGCTACACCTTC.

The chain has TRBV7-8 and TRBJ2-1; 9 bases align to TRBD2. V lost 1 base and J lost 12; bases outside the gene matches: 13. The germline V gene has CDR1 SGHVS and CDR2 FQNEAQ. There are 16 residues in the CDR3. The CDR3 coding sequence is TGTGCCAGCAGCTTAGTGGGGGTAGCGGGGGAGGGTGGGCAGTTCTTC. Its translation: CASSLVGVAGEGGQFF.

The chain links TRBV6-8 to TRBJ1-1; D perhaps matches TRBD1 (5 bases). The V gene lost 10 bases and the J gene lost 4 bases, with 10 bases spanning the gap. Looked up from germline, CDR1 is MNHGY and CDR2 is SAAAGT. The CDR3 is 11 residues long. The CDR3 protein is CATWGSTEAFF. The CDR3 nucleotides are TGTGCCACTTGGGGCAGCACTGAAGCTTTCTTT.

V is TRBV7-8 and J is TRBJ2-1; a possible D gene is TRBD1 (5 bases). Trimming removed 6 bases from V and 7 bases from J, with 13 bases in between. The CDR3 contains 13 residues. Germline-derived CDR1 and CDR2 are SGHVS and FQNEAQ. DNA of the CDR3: TGTGCCAGCAGTCAGTCACAGGAGAATGAGCAGTTCTTC. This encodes CASSQSQENEQFF.

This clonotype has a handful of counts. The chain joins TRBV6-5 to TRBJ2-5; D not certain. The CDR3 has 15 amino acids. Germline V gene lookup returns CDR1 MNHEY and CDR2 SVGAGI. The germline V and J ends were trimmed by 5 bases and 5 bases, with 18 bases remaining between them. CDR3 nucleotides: TGTGCCAGCAGTCCCGCGATGGGGATATGGGAGACCCAGTACTTC. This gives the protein CASSPAMGIWETQYF.

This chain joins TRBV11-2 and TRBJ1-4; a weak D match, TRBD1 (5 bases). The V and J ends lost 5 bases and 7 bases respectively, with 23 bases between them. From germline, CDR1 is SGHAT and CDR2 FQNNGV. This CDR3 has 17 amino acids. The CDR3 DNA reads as TGTGCCAGCAGCCAAATACACCGGGACTTCTTTATTGAAAAACTGTTTTTT. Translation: CASSQIHRDFFIEKLFF. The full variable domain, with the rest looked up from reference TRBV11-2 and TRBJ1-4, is EAGVAQSPRYKIIEKRQSVAFWCNPISGHATLYWYQQILGQGPKLLIQFQNNGVVDDSQLPKDRFSAERLKGVDSTLKIQPAKLEDSAVYLCASSQIHRDFFIEKLFFGSGTQLSVL.

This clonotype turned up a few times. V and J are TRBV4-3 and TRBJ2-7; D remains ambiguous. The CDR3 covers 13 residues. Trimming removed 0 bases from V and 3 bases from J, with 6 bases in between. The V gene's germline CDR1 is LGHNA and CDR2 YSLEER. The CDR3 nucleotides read TGCGCCAGCAGCCAAGAAAGGGTCTACGAGCAGTACTTC. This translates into CASSQERVYEQYF.

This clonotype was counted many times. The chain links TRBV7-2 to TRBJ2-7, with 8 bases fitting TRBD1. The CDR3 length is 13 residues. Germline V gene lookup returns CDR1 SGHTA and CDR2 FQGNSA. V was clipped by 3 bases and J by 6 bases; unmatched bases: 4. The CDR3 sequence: CASSLTGVGEQYF. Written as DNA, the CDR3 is TGTGCCAGCAGCTTGACAGGGGTTGGCGAGCAGTACTTC.

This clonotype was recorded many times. CDR3 in amino acids: CASSPLRTGQGETQYF. The CDR3 nucleotides read TGTGCCAGCAGCCCATTACGGACAGGGCAGGGAGAGACCCAGTACTTC. The chain recombines TRBV7-8 with TRBJ2-5, with 8 positions matching TRBD1. Germline V gene data show CDR1 as SGHVS and CDR2 as FQNEAQ. The CDR3 is 16 amino acids. V was pared by 5 bases and J by 4 bases, with 12 bases of the junction left unmatched. Filled out from reference TRBV7-8 and TRBJ2-5, the complete variable domain reads GAGVSQSPRYKVAKRGQDVALRCDPISGHVSLFWYQQALGQGPEFLTYFQNEAQLDKSGLPSDRFFAERPEGSVSTLKIQRTQQEDSAVYLCASSPLRTGQGETQYFGPGTRLLVL.